Detailed here is one TCR beta chain. Original processing notes: Amplification with reference gene primers provided the estimates of nucleated cell counts. Measured with immunoSEQ multiplex PCR; TCRdb has only the in-frame clones, and not every one. V, J and clone size reflect that table, while D and trimming were determined from the DNA. Of 140,000 to 150,000 clones in the sample, 70% to 90% were seen once. This record comes from a study of blood T cell repertoires in COVID-19. Study as a whole: PBMCs, B-cell-depleted T cells, or T cells provided the cDNA or gDNA that made up the material.

Trimming cost V 3 bases and J 1 base; bases outside gene matches: 5. The CDR3 is made up of 15 amino acids. Germline V CDR1 and CDR2: SGHVS, FNYEAQ. While infection was still active, Seattle patients were enrolled and then followed longitudinally. Source material: peripheral blood. This receptor was taken from a woman aged 55-70 years with COVID-19, enrolled during active disease. V is TRBV7-6 and J is TRBJ1-1; TRBD1 agrees at 7 bases. The CDR3 reads CASSLEDRKNTEAFF. DNA for the CDR3: TGTGCCAGCAGCTTGGAGGACAGGAAGAACACTGAAGCTTTCTTT.